This T cell receptor beta chain originates from a study of human T cells and chemical hapten exposure. Stated time point: patch test 1, 2 weeks after DPC sensitization. Treatment described: therapeutic diphenylcyclopropenone sensitization with weekly scalp DPC. During construction of the library, unique molecular identifiers were attached to individual cDNA molecules for quantitative, reproducible TCR counting. Each CDR3 protein is one row after TCRdb ran MiXCR on the RACE reads. The table includes over 95,000 distinct CDR3 sequences, under 15% detected once. The receptor comes from a middle-aged woman with alopecia areata. Some clones in this sample may be carry-over from other donors' samples. The sequencing used whole blood, collected in connection with sensitization to the hapten diphenylcyclopropenone (DPC).

The CDR3 region is CASSQDVPSNEQFF. CDR3 DNA sequence: TGTGCCAGCAGCCAAGATGTCCCCTCAAATGAGCAGTTCTTC. The chain employs TRBV4-2 and TRBJ2-1, with D uncertain. Germline V CDR1 and CDR2: LGHNA, YNFKEQ. V was clipped by 0 bases and J by 7 bases, with 10 bases between them. The CDR3 runs 14 residues.